Listed here is a single T cell receptor (beta chain). The data were taken from a study of T-cell reconstitution after alpha-beta-depleted transplantation in children. Library preparation (for TCRbeta) was performed with unique molecular identifiers. TCRdb re-called the PCR reads with MiXCR, one entry per CDR3 protein. The sample has 490,000 or so distinct CDR3 sequences, under 15% seen once; the top ten hold about 5%. The germline V gene has CDR1 GTSNPN and CDR2 SVGIG (reference sequence). The ends lost 1 base at V and 0 bases at J; junction bases unmatched: 4. The CDR3 length is 17 residues. The receptor's source is a human donor who donated a stem cell graft to a child with combined immunodeficiency. Sample: PBMCs from the stem cell graft donor, taken from the stem cell graft. The chain has TRBV30 and TRBJ2-6, with TRBD2 identical over 9 bases. DNA for the CDR3: TGTGCCTGGAGTGACCCGGGACTAGCCTCTGGGGCCAACGTCCTGACTTTC. Translation gives CAWSDPGLASGANVLTF.